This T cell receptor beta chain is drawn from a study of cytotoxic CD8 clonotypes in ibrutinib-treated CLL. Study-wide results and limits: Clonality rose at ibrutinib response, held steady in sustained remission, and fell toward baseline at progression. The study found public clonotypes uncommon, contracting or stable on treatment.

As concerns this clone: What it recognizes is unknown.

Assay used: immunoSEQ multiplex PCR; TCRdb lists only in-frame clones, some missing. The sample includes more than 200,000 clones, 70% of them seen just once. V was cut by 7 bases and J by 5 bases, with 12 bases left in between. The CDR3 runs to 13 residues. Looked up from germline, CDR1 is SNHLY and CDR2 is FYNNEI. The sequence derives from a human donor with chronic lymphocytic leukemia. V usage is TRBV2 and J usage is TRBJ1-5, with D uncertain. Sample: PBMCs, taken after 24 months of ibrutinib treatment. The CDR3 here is CASNEVEDQPQHF. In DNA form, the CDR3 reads TGTGCCAGCAATGAGGTAGAGGATCAGCCCCAGCATTTT.